These 14 T cell receptor beta chains share one sample of origin, sequenced in a study of T cell changes during pregnancy in multiple sclerosis. Sequencing was performed with immunoSEQ multiplex PCR; in TCRdb, only in-frame clones are kept and a portion is missing. The data contain more than 55,000 clones, over 75% of them singletons. The sequencing used peripheral blood, collected after pregnancy. The receptors derive from a female donor with multiple sclerosis, enrolled in a pregnancy study.

The genes are TRBV30 and TRBJ1-1, with 7 bases aligning to TRBD1. The length of the CDR3 is 19 residues. Germline CDR1 reads GTSNPN; CDR2 reads SVGIG (reference sequence). V shed 1 base, J shed 3 bases, and the junction held 20 bases outside the gene matches. The CDR3 loop reads CAWSAGGRRGLRGDTEAFF. CDR3 sequence (DNA): TGTGCCTGGAGTGCCGGGGGTAGGAGGGGGCTAAGGGGGGACACTGAAGCTTTCTTT.

V and J are TRBV11-2 and TRBJ2-5, with D unresolved. The germline CDR1 and CDR2 sequences are SGHAT and FQNNGV. CDR3 length: 13 residues. The V and J ends lost 1 base and 5 bases respectively, with 8 bases between them. The CDR3 region has the DNA TGTGCCAGCAGCTTAGGGTGGCGGGAGACCCAGTACTTC. Its translation is CASSLGWRETQYF.

The chain links TRBV4-2 to TRBJ2-6; TRBD2 matches 7 bases. This CDR3 contains 16 residues. With V trimmed by 6 bases and J by 0 bases, 5 bases remained unmatched. Per the germline V gene, CDR1 is LGHNA and CDR2 is YNFKEQ. The CDR3 region has the DNA TGTGCCAGCAGTAATGGGGAGGGCTCTGGGGCCAACGTCCTGACTTTC. Protein sequence: CASSNGEGSGANVLTF.

V and J are TRBV5-4 and TRBJ1-2; possibly TRBD1 for D (6 bases). Germline V CDR1 and CDR2: SGHNT, YYREEE (reference sequence). The CDR3 is 16 residues long. The germline V and J ends were trimmed by 4 bases and 4 bases, with 20 bases remaining between them. The CDR3 DNA is TGTGCCAGCAGCCCTCCCCCTCGGACAGTGGGCTATGGCTACACCTTC. It translates to CASSPPPRTVGYGYTF.

The chain recombines TRBV6-6 with TRBJ2-5; 7 bases agree with TRBD2. Germline CDR1 MNHNY, CDR2 SVGAGI (reference sequence). The CDR3 loop spans 13 amino acids. V shed 7 bases, J shed 3 bases, and the junction held 5 bases outside the gene matches. CDR3 sequence (DNA): TGTGCCAGCACCCGGGGGGTAGAAGAGACCCAGTACTTC. The encoded protein is CASTRGVEETQYF.

The chain couples TRBV6-4 to TRBJ1-2; TRBD1 agrees at 8 bases. CDR3 length equals 14 residues. Per germline, CDR1 MRHNA and CDR2 SNTAGT. The V gene end was trimmed by 2 bases and the J gene end by 7 bases; junction bases not matched to a gene: 6. CDR3 nucleotides: TGTGCCAGCAGTGACGGACAGGGAAGGAGTGGCTACACCTTC. Its translation: CASSDGQGRSGYTF.

V gene TRBV27 combines with J gene TRBJ1-1; 7 bases fit TRBD1. The CDR3 is 14 amino acids. Unmatched junction bases numbered 5, after V lost 3 bases and J lost 4 bases. In germline, CDR1 is MNHEY, CDR2 SMNVEV (reference sequence). Written as DNA, the CDR3 is TGTGCCAGCAGTTTTCAGGGGGGAAGCACTGAAGCTTTCTTT. It encodes CASSFQGGSTEAFF.

The rearrangement joins TRBV2 to TRBJ2-7; D might be TRBD1 (7 bases). The CDR3 spans 13 residues. With 7 bases removed from V and 5 bases from J, the gap between germline ends came to 15 bases. Germline lookup yields CDR1 SNHLY and CDR2 FYNNEI. The CDR3 reads CASTRGVIDEQYF. CDR3 in DNA: TGTGCCAGCACCAGGGGGGTTATAGACGAGCAGTACTTC.

J is TRBJ1-5 and V is TRBV2; D perhaps matches TRBD1 (6 bases). CDR1 is SNHLY, CDR2 FYNNEI, per germline. Trimming took 6 bases from V and 0 from J, leaving 15 bases between them. This CDR3 spans 16 amino acids. The CDR3 DNA sequence: TGTGCCAGCAGGGCGTGGCAGGGGTATAGCAATCAGCCCCAGCATTTT. It translates to CASRAWQGYSNQPQHF.

This clone was detected once. This chain links TRBV19 with TRBJ2-3, with a weak D call TRBD2 (5 bases). V was trimmed by 5 bases and J by 6 bases, leaving 15 bases between them. The CDR3 covers 14 residues. CDR1 LNHDA and CDR2 SQIVND come from the germline V gene (reference sequence). The CDR3 spells CASSRNPGGDTQYF. CDR3 nucleotide sequence: TGTGCCAGTAGTCGCAATCCCGGCGGGGATACGCAGTATTTT.

V and J are TRBV19 and TRBJ2-7; D may be TRBD1 (6 bases). Germline loops: CDR1 LNHDA, CDR2 SQIVND (reference sequence). CDR3 size: 14 residues. The V and J ends lost 3 bases and 1 base respectively, with 10 bases between them. The CDR3 DNA follows: TGTGCCAGTAGTATCAACAGGGAATCCTACGAGCAGTACTTC. Translation gives CASSINRESYEQYF.

The chain employs TRBV12-5 and TRBJ1-5, with 11 bases lining up with TRBD1. The CDR3 loop spans 18 amino acids. The V gene's germline CDR1 is LGHNT and CDR2 FRNRAP. V lost 3 bases and J lost 4; bases outside the gene matches: 11. The CDR3 reads CASGFTLDGQGANQPQHF. Written as DNA, the CDR3 is TGTGCTAGTGGTTTCACCTTAGACGGACAGGGGGCAAATCAGCCCCAGCATTTT.

The V and J genes are TRBV6-5 and TRBJ1-6, with D uncertain. Trimming took off 4 bases at V and 0 bases at J, with 7 bases between the two ends. Germline CDR1 reads MNHEY; CDR2 reads SVGAGI. The CDR3 has 15 amino acids. CDR3 amino acids: CASSFAGSYNSPLHF. CDR3 coding DNA: TGTGCCAGCAGTTTCGCCGGCTCCTATAATTCACCCCTCCACTTT.

The V gene is TRBV13, the J gene TRBJ1-1; TRBD1 might be the D (6 bases). Trimming left V 5 bases short and J 7 bases short, with 20 bases between. CDR3 length equals 15 residues. Germline V gene data show CDR1 as PRHDT and CDR2 as FYEKMQ (reference sequence). CDR3 in amino acids: CASSGPHREMYEAFF. The CDR3 DNA sequence: TGTGCCAGCAGCGGACCCCACAGGGAAATGTATGAAGCTTTCTTT.